The 3 T cell receptor beta chains given below trace back to one sample, sequenced in a study of T cells in Graves' hyperthyroidism and ophthalmopathy. It was RNA transcripts that yielded the amplified TCR beta CDR3 regions. The HTBI set primed first-round TCR CDR3 RT-PCR. TCRdb processed the multiplex PCR reads anew with MiXCR; each CDR3 protein has one entry. The data contain 400,000 or so distinct CDR3 sequences, 11% to 15% of them singletons. The source material was blood. The receptors come from a man aged 50-60 years with Graves' ophthalmopathy.

The chain recombines TRBV20-1 with TRBJ2-5, with 9 bases that match TRBD2. This CDR3 region has 15 residues. V lost 2 bases to trimming and J lost 2 bases; unmatched junction nucleotides: 6. Germline loops: CDR1 DFQATT, CDR2 SNEGSKA (reference sequence). DNA for the CDR3: TGCAGTGCTAGACGACTAGCGGACCTACAAGAGACCCAGTACTTC. This encodes CSARRLADLQETQYF.

This clonotype was recorded only once. The rearrangement uses TRBV24-1 and TRBJ1-1, with TRBD1 matching over 8 bases. The CDR3 totals 13 residues. The germline V gene encodes CDR1 KGHDR and CDR2 SFDVKD. The ends lost 7 bases at V and 4 bases at J; junction bases unmatched: 4. CDR3: CATRGQGPTEAFF. CDR3 bases: TGTGCCACCAGAGGACAGGGACCCACTGAAGCTTTCTTT.

The V call is TRBV20-1, the J call TRBJ2-5; D gene ambiguous. CDR3 length: 12 residues. The germline V gene encodes CDR1 DFQATT and CDR2 SNEGSKA (reference sequence). The CDR3: CRVLGNQETQYF. DNA of the CDR3: TGCAGGGTCCTGGGTAACCAAGAGACCCAGTACTTC.